This passage covers 16 T cell receptor beta chains from one sample sequenced in a study of cytomegalovirus exposure and HLA in healthy donors. PCR was performed using 60 Vbeta and 13 Jbeta primers. Profiled with immunoSEQ multiplex PCR; TCRdb holds only in-frame clones, not every one. The data hold roughly 100,000 clones, with 60% to 80% observed a single time. Input material: PBMCs. The receptors were sampled from a man aged 55 to 70 in good health and CMV-seropositive.

The V call is TRBV6-5, the J call TRBJ1-5; D remains unclear. Germline values: CDR1 MNHEY, CDR2 SVGAGI. CDR3 length: 15 residues. Trimming cost V 4 bases and J 2 bases, with 12 bases left between them. CDR3 in amino acids: CASSSTFLGNQPQHF. The CDR3 bases are TGTGCCAGCAGTTCCACTTTCCTAGGCAATCAGCCCCAGCATTTT.

The chain joins TRBV5-1 to TRBJ1-1, with 7 bases aligning to TRBD1. Losses at the gene ends were 4 bases for V and 0 bases for J; bases not matched to a gene: 12. This CDR3 region has 17 residues. Per the germline V gene, CDR1 is SGHRS and CDR2 is YFSETQ. The CDR3 coding sequence is TGCGCCAGCAGCCCTGGCGGGCAGGGGGGAATGAACACTGAAGCTTTCTTT. Its translation: CASSPGGQGGMNTEAFF.

This sequence joins TRBV27 and TRBJ2-3; no clear D. V dropped 2 bases and J dropped 5 bases, with 2 bases sitting between them. Germline V gene sequence: CDR1 MNHEY, CDR2 SMNVEV (reference sequence). This CDR3 is 11 amino acids long. CDR3 DNA sequence: TGTGCCAGCAGTTTACGAGATACGCAGTATTTT. This sequence encodes CASSLRDTQYF.

The chain is built from TRBV6-5 and TRBJ1-4, with 7 bases identical to TRBD1. This CDR3 contains 15 residues. Germline V lookup: CDR1 MNHEY, CDR2 SVGAGI. With 6 bases clipped from V and 7 bases from J, the junction kept 11 bases outside the gene matches. The CDR3 is CASSPTGTASEKLFF. The CDR3 nucleotides are TGTGCCAGCAGCCCAACGGGGACAGCTAGTGAAAAACTGTTTTTT.

The CDR3 DNA is TGTGCCAGCAGCCCTAACCGGGGGACAGCGAACACCGGGGAGCTGTTTTTT. Translated, it gives CASSPNRGTANTGELFF. The chain is built from TRBV11-3 and TRBJ2-2; weak D call: TRBD1 (7 bases). The germline gives CDR1 SGHNT, CDR2 YENEEA. V gave up 5 bases and J gave up 0 bases, with 16 bases separating them. This CDR3 has 17 amino acids.

The chain employs TRBV7-9 and TRBJ1-5; 8 positions agree with TRBD1. This CDR3 has 15 amino acids. V shed 5 bases, J shed 2 bases, and the junction held 5 bases outside the gene matches. Germline-derived CDR1 and CDR2 are SEHNR and FQNEAQ (reference sequence). The CDR3 loop reads CASSTGTGGNQPQHF. As DNA, the CDR3 is TGTGCCAGCAGCACCGGGACAGGTGGCAATCAGCCCCAGCATTTT. The full variable domain, with the rest looked up from reference TRBV7-9 and TRBJ1-5, is DTGVSQNPRHKITKRGQNVTFRCDPISEHNRLYWYRQTLGQGPEFLTYFQNEAQLEKSRLLSDRFSAERPKGSFSTLEIQRTEQGDSAMYLCASSTGTGGNQPQHFGDGTRLSIL.

This rearrangement joins TRBV6-4 to TRBJ2-7, with 10 positions matching TRBD1. The junction had 7 bases not matched to a gene; V was cut back by 5 bases and J by 3 bases. The CDR3 contains 15 residues. Germline-derived CDR1 and CDR2 are MRHNA and SNTAGT. The CDR3 DNA reads as TGTGCCAGCAGTTACGGGACAGGGGACCTCTACGAGCAGTACTTC. This gives the protein CASSYGTGDLYEQYF.

The rearrangement uses TRBV7-9 and TRBJ2-3, with a weak D call TRBD2 (7 bases). In germline, CDR1 is SEHNR, CDR2 FQNEAQ (reference sequence). The germline V and J ends were trimmed by 5 bases and 7 bases, with 13 bases remaining between them. There are 13 residues in the CDR3. The DNA for the CDR3 is TGTGCCAGCAGCCCCCGGGGGGCGAATACGCAGTATTTT. Protein sequence: CASSPRGANTQYF.

The genes are TRBV18 and TRBJ2-2; TRBD1 aligns across 10 bases. Trimming took 6 bases from V and 4 from J; bases not matched to a gene: 8. The CDR3 has 16 amino acids. The V gene's germline CDR1 is KGHSH and CDR2 LQKENI. The CDR3 loop reads CASSAGDRGFTGELFF. Written as DNA, the CDR3 is TGTGCCAGCTCCGCGGGGGACAGGGGATTCACCGGGGAGCTGTTTTTT.

The V call is TRBV4-2, the J call TRBJ1-5; 9 nucleotides align to TRBD1. The V segment lost 9 bases and the J segment 3 bases; nucleotides outside the gene matches: 9. CDR3 length: 15 amino acids. CDR1 is LGHNA and CDR2 is YNFKEQ in the germline V gene. The CDR3 region is CASRGGQGANQPQHF. In nucleotides, the CDR3 is TGTGCCAGTCGGGGGGGACAGGGCGCCAATCAGCCCCAGCATTTT.

CDR3 nucleotide sequence: TGTGCCAGCAGTCCTCCTACTAAGTTTCCGGGACAGGTCGACCGTCAGCCCCAGCATTTT. This encodes CASSPPTKFPGQVDRQPQHF. J is TRBJ1-5 and V is TRBV28; 8 bases line up with TRBD1. The V gene end was trimmed by 5 bases and the J gene end by 6 bases; junction bases not matched to a gene: 24. This CDR3 is 20 amino acids long. CDR1 is MDHEN, CDR2 SYDVKM, per germline.

This sequence joins TRBV7-8 and TRBJ2-7; 13 positions agree with TRBD2. The ends lost 4 bases at V and 4 bases at J; junction bases unmatched: 10. This CDR3 region has 17 residues. Germline values: CDR1 SGHVS, CDR2 FQNEAQ. CDR3 DNA sequence: TGTGCCAGCAGCTCAAGGAGACTAGCGGGGGGTCAGTACGAGCAGTACTTC. It yields the protein CASSSRRLAGGQYEQYF.

This chain uses TRBV6-1 with TRBJ1-1; D is perhaps TRBD1 (6 bases). V was trimmed by 0 bases and J by 0 bases, leaving 14 bases between them. Germline assignment: CDR1 MNHNS and CDR2 SASEGT. The CDR3 sequence is 17 residues long. The CDR3 is CASSEARGGGMNTEAFF. CDR3 bases: TGTGCCAGCAGTGAAGCGAGGGGGGGAGGAATGAACACTGAAGCTTTCTTT.

This clone was found once. The chain carries TRBV5-1 and TRBJ1-4; D possibly corresponds to TRBD1 (6 bases). The CDR3 sequence is 15 residues long. V lost 2 bases to trimming and J lost 2 bases, with 10 bases between them. From germline, CDR1 is SGHRS and CDR2 YFSETQ. The CDR3 DNA is TGCGCCAGCAGCTTTTCAGGGGCCACTAATGAAAAACTGTTTTTT. This encodes CASSFSGATNEKLFF.

CDR3: CASSRTINYEQYF. CDR3 sequence (DNA): TGTGCCAGTAGTAGAACTATAAACTACGAGCAGTACTTC. The chain employs TRBV19 and TRBJ2-7; D is ambiguous. The germline V and J ends were trimmed by 4 bases and 3 bases, with 10 bases remaining between them. Looked up from germline, CDR1 is LNHDA and CDR2 is SQIVND (reference sequence). The CDR3 loop spans 13 amino acids.

CDR3 residues: CASSPLDTQYF. The CDR3 nucleotides read TGTGCCAGCTCACCCCTGGATACGCAGTATTTT. The V and J genes are TRBV18 and TRBJ2-3, with unresolved D. CDR3 length: 11 residues. Trimming shortened V by 3 bases and J by 6 bases, and 4 bases separated the two germline ends. The germline CDR1 and CDR2 sequences are KGHSH and LQKENI.